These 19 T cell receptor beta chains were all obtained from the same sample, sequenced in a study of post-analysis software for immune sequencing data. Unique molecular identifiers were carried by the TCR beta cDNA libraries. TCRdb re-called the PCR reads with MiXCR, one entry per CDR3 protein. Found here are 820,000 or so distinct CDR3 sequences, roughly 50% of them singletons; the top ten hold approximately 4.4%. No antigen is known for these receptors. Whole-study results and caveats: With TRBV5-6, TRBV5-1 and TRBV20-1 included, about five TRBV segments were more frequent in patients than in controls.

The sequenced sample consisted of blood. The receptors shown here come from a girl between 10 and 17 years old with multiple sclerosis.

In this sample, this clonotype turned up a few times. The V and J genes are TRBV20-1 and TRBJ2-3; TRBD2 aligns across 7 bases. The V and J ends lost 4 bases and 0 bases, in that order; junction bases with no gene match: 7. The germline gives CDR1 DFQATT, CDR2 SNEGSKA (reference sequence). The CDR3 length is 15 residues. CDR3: CSANPTSSSTDTQYF. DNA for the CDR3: TGCAGTGCTAACCCGACTAGCTCTAGCACAGATACGCAGTATTTT.

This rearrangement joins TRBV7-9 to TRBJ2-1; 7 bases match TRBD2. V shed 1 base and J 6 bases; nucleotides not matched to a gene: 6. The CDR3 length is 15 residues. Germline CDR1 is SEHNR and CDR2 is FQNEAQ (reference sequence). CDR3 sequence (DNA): TGTGCCAGCAGCTTAGATGGGAGGGCCGGCAATGAGCAGTTCTTC. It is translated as CASSLDGRAGNEQFF.

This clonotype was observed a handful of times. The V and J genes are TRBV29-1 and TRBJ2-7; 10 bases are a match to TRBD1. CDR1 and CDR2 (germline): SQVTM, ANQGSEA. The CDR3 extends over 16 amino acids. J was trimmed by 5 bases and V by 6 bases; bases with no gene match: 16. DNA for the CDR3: TGCAGCGTCTCTCGTCGGGACAGGGGCCGATGGGACGAGCAGTACTTC. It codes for CSVSRRDRGRWDEQYF.

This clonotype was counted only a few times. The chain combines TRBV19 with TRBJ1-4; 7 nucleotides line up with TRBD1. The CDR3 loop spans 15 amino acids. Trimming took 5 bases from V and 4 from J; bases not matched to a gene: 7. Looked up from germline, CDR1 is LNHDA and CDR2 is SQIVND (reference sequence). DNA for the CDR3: TGTGCCAGTAGTTACAGGGGCGGAGGTAATGAAAAACTGTTTTTT. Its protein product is CASSYRGGGNEKLFF.

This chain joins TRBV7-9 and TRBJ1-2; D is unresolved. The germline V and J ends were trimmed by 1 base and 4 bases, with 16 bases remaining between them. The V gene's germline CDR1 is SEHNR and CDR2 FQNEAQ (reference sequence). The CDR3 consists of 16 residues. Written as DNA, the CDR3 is TGTGCCAGCAGCTTAGGGTGGGCTCAAGTCCGCTATGGCTACACCTTC. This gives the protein CASSLGWAQVRYGYTF.

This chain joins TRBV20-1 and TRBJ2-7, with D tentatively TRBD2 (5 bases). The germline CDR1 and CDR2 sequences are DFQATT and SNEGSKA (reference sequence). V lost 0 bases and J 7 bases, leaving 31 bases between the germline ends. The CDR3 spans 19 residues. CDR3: CSARDGPSVDRARRGEQYF. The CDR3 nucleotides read TGCAGTGCTAGAGATGGACCCTCAGTGGATCGGGCGCGTCGGGGAGAGCAGTACTTC.

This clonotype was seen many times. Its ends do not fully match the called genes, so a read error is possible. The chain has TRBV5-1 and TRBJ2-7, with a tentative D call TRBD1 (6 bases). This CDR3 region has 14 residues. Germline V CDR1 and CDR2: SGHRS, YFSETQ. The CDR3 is CASSLTGSSYEQYF. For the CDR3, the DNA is TGTGCCAGCAGTTTGACAGGAAGCTCCTACGAGCAGTACTTC. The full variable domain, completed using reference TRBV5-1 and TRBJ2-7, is KAGVTQTPRYLIKTRGQQVTLSCSPISGHRSVSWYQQTPGQGLQFLFEYFSETQRNKGNFPGRFSGRQFSNSRSEMNVSTLELGDSALYLCASSLTGSSYEQYFGPGTRLTVT.

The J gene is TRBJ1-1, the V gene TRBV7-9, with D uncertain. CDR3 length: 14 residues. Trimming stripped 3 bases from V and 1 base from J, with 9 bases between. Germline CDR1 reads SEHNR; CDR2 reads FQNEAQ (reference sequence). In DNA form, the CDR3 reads TGTGCCAGCAGCTTTCGGTCAGGGAACACTGAAGCTTTCTTT. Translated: CASSFRSGNTEAFF.

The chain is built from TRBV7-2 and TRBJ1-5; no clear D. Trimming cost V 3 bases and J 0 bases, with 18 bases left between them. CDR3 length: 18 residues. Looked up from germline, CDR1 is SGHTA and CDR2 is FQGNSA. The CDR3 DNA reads TGTGCCAGCAGCTTTCTGAACCGGTTGACGACTAGCAATCAGCCCCAGCATTTT. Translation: CASSFLNRLTTSNQPQHF.

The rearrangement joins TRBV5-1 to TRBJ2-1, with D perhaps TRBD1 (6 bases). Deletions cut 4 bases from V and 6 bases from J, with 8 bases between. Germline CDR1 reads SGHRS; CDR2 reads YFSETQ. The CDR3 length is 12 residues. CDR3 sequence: CASSGGTNEQFF. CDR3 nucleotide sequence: TGCGCCAGCAGCGGGGGCACCAATGAGCAGTTCTTC.

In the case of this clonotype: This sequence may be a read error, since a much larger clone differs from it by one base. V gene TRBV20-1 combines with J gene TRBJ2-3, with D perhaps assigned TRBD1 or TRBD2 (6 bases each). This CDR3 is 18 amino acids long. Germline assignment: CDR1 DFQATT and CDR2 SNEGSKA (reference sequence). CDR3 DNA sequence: TGCAGTGCTAGAGGGGGAGGACAGCTGCTGATGAACACAGATACGCGGTATTTT. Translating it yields CSARGGGQLLMNTDTRYF.

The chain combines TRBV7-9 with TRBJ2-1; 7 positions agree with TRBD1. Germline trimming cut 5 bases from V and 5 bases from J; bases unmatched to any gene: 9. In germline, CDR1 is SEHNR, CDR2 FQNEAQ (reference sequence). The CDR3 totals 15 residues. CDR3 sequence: CASSAPGDRNNEQFF. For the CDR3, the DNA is TGTGCCAGCAGCGCCCCCGGGGACAGAAACAATGAGCAGTTCTTC.

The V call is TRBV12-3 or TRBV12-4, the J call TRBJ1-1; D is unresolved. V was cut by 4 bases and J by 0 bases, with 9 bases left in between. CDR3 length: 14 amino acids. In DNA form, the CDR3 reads TGTGCCAGCAGTTGCGGGCAACTGAACACTGAAGCTTTCTTT. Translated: CASSCGQLNTEAFF.

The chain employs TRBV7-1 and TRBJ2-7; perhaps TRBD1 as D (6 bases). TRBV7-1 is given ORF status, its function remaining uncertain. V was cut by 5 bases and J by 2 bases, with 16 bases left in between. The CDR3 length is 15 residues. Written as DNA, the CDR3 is TGTGCCAGCAGCCACGCACAGGGTGCCCCCTACGAGCAGTACTTC. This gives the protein CASSHAQGAPYEQYF.

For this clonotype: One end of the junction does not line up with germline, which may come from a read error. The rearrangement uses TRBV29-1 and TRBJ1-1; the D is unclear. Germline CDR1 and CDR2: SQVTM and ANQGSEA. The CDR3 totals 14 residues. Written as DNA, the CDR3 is TGCAGCGTTGAAGCAGGTACCATGAACACGGAAGCTTTCTTT. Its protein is CSVEAGTMNTEAFF.

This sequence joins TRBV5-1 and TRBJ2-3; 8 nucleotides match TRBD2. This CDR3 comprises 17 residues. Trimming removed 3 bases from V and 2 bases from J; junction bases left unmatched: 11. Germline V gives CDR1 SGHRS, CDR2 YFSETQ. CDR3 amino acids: CASSSQGVAGFTDTQYF. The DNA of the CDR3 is TGCGCCAGCAGCTCGCAGGGAGTAGCGGGGTTCACAGATACGCAGTATTTT.

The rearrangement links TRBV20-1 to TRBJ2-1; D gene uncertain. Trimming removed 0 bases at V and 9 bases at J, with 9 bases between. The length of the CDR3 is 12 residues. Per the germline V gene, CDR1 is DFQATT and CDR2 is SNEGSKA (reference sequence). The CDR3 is CSARDSSSEQFF. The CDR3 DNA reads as TGCAGTGCTAGAGATAGTAGCAGTGAGCAGTTCTTC.

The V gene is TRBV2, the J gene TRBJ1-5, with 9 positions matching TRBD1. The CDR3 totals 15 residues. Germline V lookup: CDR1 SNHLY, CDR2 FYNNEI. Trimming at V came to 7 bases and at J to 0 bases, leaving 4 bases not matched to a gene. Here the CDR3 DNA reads TGTGCCAGCAAGAGGGGACAGGGTAGCAATCAGCCCCAGCATTTT. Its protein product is CASKRGQGSNQPQHF.

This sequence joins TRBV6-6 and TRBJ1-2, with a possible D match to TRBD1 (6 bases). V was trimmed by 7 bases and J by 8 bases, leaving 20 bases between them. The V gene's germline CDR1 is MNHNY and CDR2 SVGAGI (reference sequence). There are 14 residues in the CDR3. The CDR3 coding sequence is TGTGCCAGCATCATCCCTTCAGGGGCGACCGGCTACACCTTC. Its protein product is CASIIPSGATGYTF.